This is a list of T cell receptor beta chains from one sample in a study of OX40 agonist ivuxolimab in advanced cancers. TCRdb's copy holds only in-frame clones and misses some; the assay was immunoSEQ multiplex PCR. Among some 53,000 clones listed, approximately 94% were seen once. The sample was CD4+ or CD8+ T cells sorted from blood, taken in a trial of the OX40 agonist ivuxolimab. The receptors stem from an adult with an advanced solid tumor such as melanoma, head and neck, liver or kidney cancer. The CDR3 runs from the conserved cysteine through the conserved F or W. A D gene is named only where the DNA matches it firmly. For some rows the clone size is stated as once, few or many, or as a class when expanded; others skip it.

d_call: .; clone_size: .; v_call: TRBV5-1; j_call: TRBJ1-1; cdr3_nt: TGCGCCAGCAGCTTGGTAGTGGATGACACTGAAGCTTTCTTT; cdr3_aa: CASSLVVDDTEAFF
d_call: TRBD2; clone_size: .; v_call: TRBV7-9; j_call: TRBJ2-1; cdr3_nt: TGTGCCAGCAGCTTGGGACTAGCGGACTACAATGAGCAGTTCTTC; cdr3_aa: CASSLGLADYNEQFF
d_call: .; clone_size: .; v_call: TRBV6-6; j_call: TRBJ2-7; cdr3_nt: TGTGCCAGCAGTTACTCGGGGGTGGAGCAGTACTTC; cdr3_aa: CASSYSGVEQYF
d_call: TRBD2; clone_size: .; v_call: TRBV9; j_call: TRBJ2-1; cdr3_nt: TGTGCCAGCAGCGTAGGCGGGAGCTACAATGAGCAGTTCTTC; cdr3_aa: CASSVGGSYNEQFF
d_call: .; clone_size: .; v_call: TRBV14; j_call: TRBJ1-1; cdr3_nt: TGTGCCAGCAGCCAAGCAGGAGTATTGGCTTTCTTT; cdr3_aa: CASSQAGVLAFF
d_call: TRBD1; clone_size: once; v_call: TRBV19; j_call: TRBJ2-7; cdr3_nt: TGTGCCAGTAGTATAGTACAGGGGCACGAGCAGTACTTC; cdr3_aa: CASSIVQGHEQYF
d_call: TRBD2; clone_size: .; v_call: TRBV9; j_call: TRBJ2-1; cdr3_nt: TGTGCCAGCAGCACAGGACTAGCGGGGGCCCCTGTCCCACTCAATGAGCAGTTCTTC; cdr3_aa: CASSTGLAGAPVPLNEQFF
d_call: .; clone_size: .; v_call: TRBV4-3; j_call: TRBJ2-2; cdr3_nt: TGCGCCAGCAGCCAAGGGACCAGGGTTGGGGAGCTGTTTTTT; cdr3_aa: CASSQGTRVGELFF
d_call: .; clone_size: once; v_call: TRBV2; j_call: TRBJ1-4; cdr3_nt: TGTGCCAGCAGTGAAAATGAAAAACTGTTTTTT; cdr3_aa: CASSENEKLFF
d_call: .; clone_size: .; v_call: TRBV5-5; j_call: TRBJ2-1; cdr3_nt: TGTGCCAGCAGCCCACAGGTTTACAATGAGCAGTTCTTC; cdr3_aa: CASSPQVYNEQFF
d_call: .; clone_size: .; v_call: TRBV28; j_call: TRBJ1-4; cdr3_nt: TGTGCCAGCAGTTTATGGGGAAAACTGTTTTTT; cdr3_aa: CASSLWGKLFF
d_call: .; clone_size: .; v_call: TRBV28; j_call: TRBJ2-5; cdr3_nt: TGTGCCAGCAGTTTTCTCCTAGCAGGAAGTGAGACCCAGTACTTC; cdr3_aa: CASSFLLAGSETQYF
d_call: .; clone_size: once; v_call: TRBV11-3; j_call: TRBJ2-1; cdr3_nt: TGTGCCAGCATGGCCACGGGACCGCACCATGAGCAGTTCTTC; cdr3_aa: CASMATGPHHEQFF
d_call: .; clone_size: .; v_call: TRBV10-3; j_call: TRBJ1-4; cdr3_nt: TGTGCCATCAGTGAGGTTTATAATGCTAATGAAAAACTGTTTTTT; cdr3_aa: CAISEVYNANEKLFF
d_call: .; clone_size: .; v_call: TRBV27; j_call: TRBJ2-5; cdr3_nt: TGTGCCAGCAGTTGGTATGAGACCCAGTACTTC; cdr3_aa: CASSWYETQYF
d_call: TRBD2; clone_size: .; v_call: TRBV4-2; j_call: TRBJ2-3; cdr3_nt: TGTGCCAGCAGCCAAGATCGGGCTAGCGGGAGTGCAGATACGCAGTATTTT; cdr3_aa: CASSQDRASGSADTQYF
d_call: TRBD2; clone_size: .; v_call: TRBV11-3; j_call: TRBJ2-1; cdr3_nt: TGTGCCAGCAGATCCCTCGGGGGGACCTCCTACAATGAGCAGTTCTTC; cdr3_aa: CASRSLGGTSYNEQFF
d_call: .; clone_size: few; v_call: TRBV5-6; j_call: TRBJ2-1; cdr3_nt: TGTGCCAGCAGCAGGGACTCCCTCAATGAGCAGTTCTTC; cdr3_aa: CASSRDSLNEQFF
d_call: .; clone_size: .; v_call: TRBV7-9; j_call: TRBJ2-7; cdr3_nt: TGTGCCAGCAGCAAAGGGGACAACCCCTACGAGCAGTACTTC; cdr3_aa: CASSKGDNPYEQYF
d_call: .; clone_size: .; v_call: TRBV6-5; j_call: TRBJ2-7; cdr3_nt: TGTGCCAGCAGTTACTCGGGGCCGAAATCCGGCGAGCAGTACTTC; cdr3_aa: CASSYSGPKSGEQYF
d_call: TRBD1; clone_size: .; v_call: TRBV7-8; j_call: TRBJ2-5; cdr3_nt: TGTGCCAGCAGCCAGGGGGCCAGGGCAGGGGAGACCCAGTACTTC; cdr3_aa: CASSQGARAGETQYF
d_call: TRBD1; clone_size: .; v_call: TRBV19; j_call: TRBJ2-7; cdr3_nt: TGTGCCAGTAGCAGCGGACAGGGGGGATCCTACGAGCAGTACTTC; cdr3_aa: CASSSGQGGSYEQYF